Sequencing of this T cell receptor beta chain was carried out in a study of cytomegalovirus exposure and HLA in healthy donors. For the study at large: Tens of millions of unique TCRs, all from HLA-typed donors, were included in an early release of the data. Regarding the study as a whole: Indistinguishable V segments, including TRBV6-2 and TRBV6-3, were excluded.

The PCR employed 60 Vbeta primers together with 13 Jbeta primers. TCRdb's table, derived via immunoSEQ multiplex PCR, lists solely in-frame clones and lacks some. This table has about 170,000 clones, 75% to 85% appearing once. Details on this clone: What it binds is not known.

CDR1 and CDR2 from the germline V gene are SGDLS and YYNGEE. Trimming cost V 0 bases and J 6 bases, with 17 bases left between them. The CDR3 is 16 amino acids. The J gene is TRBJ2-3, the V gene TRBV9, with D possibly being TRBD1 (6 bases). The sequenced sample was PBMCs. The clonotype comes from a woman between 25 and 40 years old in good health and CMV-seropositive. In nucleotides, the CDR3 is TGTGCCAGCAGCGTAGAAGGGACCCTTCAGGGGGATACGCAGTATTTT. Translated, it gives CASSVEGTLQGDTQYF. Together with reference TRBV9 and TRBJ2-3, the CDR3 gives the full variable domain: DSGVTQTPKHLITATGQRVTLRCSPRSGDLSVYWYQQSLDQGLQFLIQYYNGEERAKGNILERFSAQQFPDLHSELNLSSLELGDSALYFCASSVEGTLQGDTQYFGPGTRLTVL.